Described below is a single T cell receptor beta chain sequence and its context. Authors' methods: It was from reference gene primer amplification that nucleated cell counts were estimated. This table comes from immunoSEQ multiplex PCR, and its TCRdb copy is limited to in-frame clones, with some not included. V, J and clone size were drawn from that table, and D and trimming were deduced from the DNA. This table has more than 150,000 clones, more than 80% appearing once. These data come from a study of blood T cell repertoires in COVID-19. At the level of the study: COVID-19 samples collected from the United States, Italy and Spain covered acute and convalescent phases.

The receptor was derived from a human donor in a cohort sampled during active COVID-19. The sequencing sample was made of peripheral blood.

CDR3 in DNA: TGTGCCAGCACCCCGGTAGGACAGCCTCAAGAGACCCAGTACTTC. Translated, it gives CASTPVGQPQETQYF. This chain links TRBV2 with TRBJ2-5; D perhaps matches TRBD1 (6 bases). CDR1 and CDR2 from the germline V gene are SNHLY and FYNNEI. The CDR3 is 15 residues long. V lost 7 bases and J 2 bases, leaving 17 bases between the germline ends.